The rows below give T cell receptor beta chains drawn from one sample of a study of immune evolution from preneoplasia to lung adenocarcinoma. Using immunoSEQ multiplex PCR, the repertoire was profiled, and TCRdb retains in-frame clones only, with some absent. The repertoire consists of roughly 4,200 clones, with about four fifths occurring once and the leading ten covering roughly 26%. Sequencing was carried out using FFPE invasive lung adenocarcinoma tissue. All receptors derive from a person aged 40-60 years with lung adenocarcinoma. Some clones in this sample may be carry-over from other donors' samples. Each CDR3 is given with its conserved first and last residue. Fields, in order: V gene, D gene, J gene, clone size, CDR3 length, CDR3 DNA, CDR3 protein. D genes are given only for firm matches. Not every row has a clone size; where given, it reads once, few, many or a size class.

TRBV27	.	TRBJ2-1	.	13	TGTGCCAGCAGTCTCCTCAACGGGAATGAGCAGTTCTTC	CASSLLNGNEQFF
TRBV5-4	.	TRBJ1-2	.	13	TGTGCCAGCAGCTTGTTGACAGAAGGAGGCTACACCTTC	CASSLLTEGGYTF
TRBV5-6	.	TRBJ2-5	.	11	TGTGCCAGCAGCCGCCGGGAGACCCAGTACTTC	CASSRRETQYF
TRBV20-1	.	TRBJ1-2	.	11	TGCAGTGCTAGCGCCGTCAGAGGCTACACCTTC	CSASAVRGYTF
TRBV10-3	.	TRBJ1-1	.	13	TGTGCCATCAGTGAGGAGGTAAGCACTGAAGCTTTCTTT	CAISEEVSTEAFF
TRBV30	TRBD1	TRBJ1-1	.	14	TGTGCCTTGTGGGTCTGGACAGGGGACACTGAAGCTTTCTTT	CALWVWTGDTEAFF
TRBV6-1	.	TRBJ2-2	.	14	TGTGCCAGCAGTGCCTTGTCACACACCGGGGAGCTGTTTTTT	CASSALSHTGELFF
TRBV7-6	TRBD1	TRBJ2-2	.	17	TGTGCCAGCAGCTTAATAAGCCGGGACAGGAACACCGGGGAGCTGTTTTTT	CASSLISRDRNTGELFF
TRBV6-5	.	TRBJ2-1	.	14	TGTGCCAGCAGAGAACTAGCTGGGGTGAATGAGCAGTTCTTC	CASRELAGVNEQFF
TRBV2	TRBD1	TRBJ1-1	.	13	TGTGCCAGCAACCGGGACAGGGAGGCTGAAGCTTTCTTT	CASNRDREAEAFF
TRBV6-1	TRBD1	TRBJ1-1	once	14	TGTGCCACCATAAGGGGACAGTTGAACACTGAAGCTTTCTTT	CATIRGQLNTEAFF
TRBV18	.	TRBJ1-5	.	13	TGTGCCAGCTCACCAGGACGGGATCAGCCCCAGCATTTT	CASSPGRDQPQHF
TRBV11-2	TRBD1	TRBJ2-7	once	15	TGTGCCAGCACCTACACACAGGGGGCGCGCAACGAGCAGTACTTC	CASTYTQGARNEQYF